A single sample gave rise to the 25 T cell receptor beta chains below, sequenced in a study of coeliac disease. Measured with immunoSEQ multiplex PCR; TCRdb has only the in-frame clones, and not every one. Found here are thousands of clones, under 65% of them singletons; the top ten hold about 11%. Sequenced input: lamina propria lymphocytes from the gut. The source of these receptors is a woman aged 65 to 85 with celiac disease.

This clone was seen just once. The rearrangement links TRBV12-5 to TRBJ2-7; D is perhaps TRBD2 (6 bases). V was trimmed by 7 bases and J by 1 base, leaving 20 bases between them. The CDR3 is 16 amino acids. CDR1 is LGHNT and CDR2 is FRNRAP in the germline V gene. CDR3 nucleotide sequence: TGTGCTAGTGCCGGGGGACCGGGGCCTATTTCCTACGAGCAGTACTTC. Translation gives CASAGGPGPISYEQYF. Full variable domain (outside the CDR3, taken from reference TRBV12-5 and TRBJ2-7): DARVTQTPRHKVTEMGQEVTMRCQPILGHNTVFWYRQTMMQGLELLAYFRNRAPLDDSGMPKDRFSAEMPDATLATLKIQPSEPRDSAVYFCASAGGPGPISYEQYFGPGTRLTVT.

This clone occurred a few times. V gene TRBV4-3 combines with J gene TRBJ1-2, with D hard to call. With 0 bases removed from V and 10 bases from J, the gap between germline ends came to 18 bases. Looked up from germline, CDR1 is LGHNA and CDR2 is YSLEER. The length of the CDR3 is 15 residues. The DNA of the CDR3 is TGCGCCAGCAGCCAAGATACTACGGCGGTGGTCGTCTACACCTTC. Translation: CASSQDTTAVVVYTF.

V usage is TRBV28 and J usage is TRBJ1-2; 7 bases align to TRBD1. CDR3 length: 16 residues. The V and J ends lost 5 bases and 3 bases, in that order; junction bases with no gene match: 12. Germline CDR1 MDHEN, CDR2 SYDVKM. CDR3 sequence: CASSPRQARGYYGYTF. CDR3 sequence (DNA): TGTGCCAGCAGTCCACGACAGGCCAGGGGGTACTATGGCTACACCTTC.

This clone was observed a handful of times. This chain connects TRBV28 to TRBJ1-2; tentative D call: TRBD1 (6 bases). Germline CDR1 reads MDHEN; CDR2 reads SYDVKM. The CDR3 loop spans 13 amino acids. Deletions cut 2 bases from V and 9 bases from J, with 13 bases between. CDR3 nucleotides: TGTGCCAGCAGTTTAGGGGGCGCGCGAAGCTACACCTTC. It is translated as CASSLGGARSYTF.

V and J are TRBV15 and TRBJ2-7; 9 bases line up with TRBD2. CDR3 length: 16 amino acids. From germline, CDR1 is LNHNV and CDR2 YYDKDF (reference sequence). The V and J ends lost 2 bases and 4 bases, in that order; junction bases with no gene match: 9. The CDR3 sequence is CATSRNAGGDLYEQYF. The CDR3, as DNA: TGTGCCACCAGCAGAAATGCGGGGGGGGACCTTTACGAGCAGTACTTC.

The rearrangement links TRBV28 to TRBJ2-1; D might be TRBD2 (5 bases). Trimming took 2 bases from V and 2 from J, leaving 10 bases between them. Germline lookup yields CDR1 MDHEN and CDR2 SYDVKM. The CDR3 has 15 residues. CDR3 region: CASSLTGVAYNEQFF. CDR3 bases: TGTGCCAGCAGTTTAACCGGGGTGGCCTACAATGAGCAGTTCTTC. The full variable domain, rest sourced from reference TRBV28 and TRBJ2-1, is DVKVTQSSRYLVKRTGEKVFLECVQDMDHENMFWYRQDPGLGLRLIYFSYDVKMKEKGDIPEGYSVSREKKERFSLILESASTNQTSMYLCASSLTGVAYNEQFFGPGTRLTVL.

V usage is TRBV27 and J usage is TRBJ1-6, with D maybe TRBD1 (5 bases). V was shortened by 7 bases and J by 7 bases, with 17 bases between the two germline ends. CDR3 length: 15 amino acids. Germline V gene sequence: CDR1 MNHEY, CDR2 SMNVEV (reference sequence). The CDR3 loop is CASKGRDLGNSPLHF. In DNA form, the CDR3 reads TGTGCCAGCAAGGGTAGGGACTTGGGGAATTCACCCCTCCACTTT.

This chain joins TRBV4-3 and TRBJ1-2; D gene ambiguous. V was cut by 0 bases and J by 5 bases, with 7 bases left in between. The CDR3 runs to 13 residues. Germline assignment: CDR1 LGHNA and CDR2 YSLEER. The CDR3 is CASSQDRRYGYTF. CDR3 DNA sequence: TGCGCCAGCAGCCAAGATAGGAGATATGGCTACACCTTC.

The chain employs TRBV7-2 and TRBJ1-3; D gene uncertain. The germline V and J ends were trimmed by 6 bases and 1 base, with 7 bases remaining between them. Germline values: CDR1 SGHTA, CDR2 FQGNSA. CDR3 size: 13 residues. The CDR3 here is CASRESSGNTIYF. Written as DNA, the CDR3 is TGTGCCAGCAGGGAGTCGTCTGGAAACACCATATATTTT. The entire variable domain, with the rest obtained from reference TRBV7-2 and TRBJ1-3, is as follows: GAGVSQSPSNKVTEKGKDVELRCDPISGHTALYWYRQSLGQGLEFLIYFQGNSAPDKSGLPSDRFSAERTGGSVSTLTIQRTQQEDSAVYLCASRESSGNTIYFGEGSWLTVV.

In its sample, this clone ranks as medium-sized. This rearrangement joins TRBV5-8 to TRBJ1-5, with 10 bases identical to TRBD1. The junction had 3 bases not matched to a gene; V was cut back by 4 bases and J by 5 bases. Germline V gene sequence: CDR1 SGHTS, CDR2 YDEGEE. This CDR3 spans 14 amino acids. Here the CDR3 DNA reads TGTGCCAGCAGCGGGGACAGGGGTTATCAGCCCCAGCATTTT. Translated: CASSGDRGYQPQHF. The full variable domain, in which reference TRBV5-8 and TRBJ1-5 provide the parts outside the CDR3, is EAGVTQSPTHLIKTRGQQATLRCSPISGHTSVYWYQQALGLGLQFLLWYDEGEERNRGNFPPRFSGRQFPNYSSELNVNALELEDSALYLCASSGDRGYQPQHFGDGTRLSIL.

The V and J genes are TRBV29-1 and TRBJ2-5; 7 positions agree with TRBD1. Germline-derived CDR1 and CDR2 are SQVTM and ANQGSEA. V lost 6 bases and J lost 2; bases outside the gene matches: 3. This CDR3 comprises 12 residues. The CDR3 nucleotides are TGCAGCGTCGGACAGGCTCAAGAGACCCAGTACTTC. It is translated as CSVGQAQETQYF.

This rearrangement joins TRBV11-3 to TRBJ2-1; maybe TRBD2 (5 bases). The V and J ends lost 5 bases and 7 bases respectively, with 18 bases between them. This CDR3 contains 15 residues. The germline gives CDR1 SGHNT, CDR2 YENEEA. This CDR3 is CASSDGLDSLNEQFF. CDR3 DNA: TGTGCCAGCAGCGACGGACTGGACTCCCTGAATGAGCAGTTCTTC.

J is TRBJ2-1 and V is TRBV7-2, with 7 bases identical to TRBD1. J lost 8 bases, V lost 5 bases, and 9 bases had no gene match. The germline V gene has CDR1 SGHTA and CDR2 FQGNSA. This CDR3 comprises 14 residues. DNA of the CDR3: TGTGCCAGCAGCACCCGACAGGGAAGGGATGAGCAGTTCTTC. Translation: CASSTRQGRDEQFF.

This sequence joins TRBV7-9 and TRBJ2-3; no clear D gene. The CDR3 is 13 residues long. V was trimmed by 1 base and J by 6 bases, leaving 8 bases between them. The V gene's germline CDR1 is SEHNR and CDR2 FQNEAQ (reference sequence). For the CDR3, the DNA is TGTGCCAGCAGCTTAGAAAACTCGGATACGCAGTATTTT. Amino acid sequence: CASSLENSDTQYF. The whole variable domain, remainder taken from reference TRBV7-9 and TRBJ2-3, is DTGVSQNPRHKITKRGQNVTFRCDPISEHNRLYWYRQTLGQGPEFLTYFQNEAQLEKSRLLSDRFSAERPKGSFSTLEIQRTEQGDSAMYLCASSLENSDTQYFGPGTRLTVL.

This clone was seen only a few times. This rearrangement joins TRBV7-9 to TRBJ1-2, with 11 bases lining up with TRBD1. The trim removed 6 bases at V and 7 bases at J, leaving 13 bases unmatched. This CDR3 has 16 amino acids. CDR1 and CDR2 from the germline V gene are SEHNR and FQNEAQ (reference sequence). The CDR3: CASSPHGTGGIGGYTF. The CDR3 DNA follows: TGTGCCAGCAGTCCCCACGGGACAGGGGGTATTGGTGGCTACACCTTC.

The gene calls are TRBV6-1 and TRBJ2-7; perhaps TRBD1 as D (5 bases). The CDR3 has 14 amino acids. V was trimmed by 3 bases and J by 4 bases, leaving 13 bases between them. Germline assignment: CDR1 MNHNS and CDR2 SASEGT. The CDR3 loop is CASSEVSDIYEQYF. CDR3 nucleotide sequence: TGTGCCAGCAGTGAGGTTTCGGACATATACGAGCAGTACTTC.

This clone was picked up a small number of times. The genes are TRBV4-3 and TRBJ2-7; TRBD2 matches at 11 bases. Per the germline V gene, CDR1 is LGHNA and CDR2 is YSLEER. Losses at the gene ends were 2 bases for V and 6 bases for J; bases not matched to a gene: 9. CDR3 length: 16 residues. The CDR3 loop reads CASSQFVAGGGGEQYF. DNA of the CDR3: TGCGCCAGCAGCCAATTTGTAGCGGGGGGGGGCGGCGAGCAGTACTTC.

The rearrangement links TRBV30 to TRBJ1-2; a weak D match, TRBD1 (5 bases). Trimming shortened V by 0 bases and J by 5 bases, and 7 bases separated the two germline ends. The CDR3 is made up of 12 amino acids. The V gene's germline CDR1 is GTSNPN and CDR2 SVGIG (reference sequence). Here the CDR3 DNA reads TGTGCCTGGAGTGTACGGGGGTATGGCTACACCTTC. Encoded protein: CAWSVRGYGYTF.

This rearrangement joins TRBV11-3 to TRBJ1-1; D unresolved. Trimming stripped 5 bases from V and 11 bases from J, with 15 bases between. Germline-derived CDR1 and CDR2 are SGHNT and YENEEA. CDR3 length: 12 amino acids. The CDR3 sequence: CASSLAPFRAFF. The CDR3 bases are TGTGCCAGCAGCCTAGCCCCGTTTCGGGCTTTCTTT. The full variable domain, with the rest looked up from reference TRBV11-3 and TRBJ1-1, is EAGVVQSPRYKIIEKKQPVAFWCNPISGHNTLYWYLQNLGQGPELLIRYENEEAVDDSQLPKDRFSAERLKGVDSTLKIQPAELGDSAVYLCASSLAPFRAFFGQGTRLTVV.

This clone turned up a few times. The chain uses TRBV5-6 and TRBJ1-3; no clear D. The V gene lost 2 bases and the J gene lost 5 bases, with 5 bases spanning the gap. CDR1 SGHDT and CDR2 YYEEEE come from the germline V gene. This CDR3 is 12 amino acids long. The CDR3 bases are TGTGCCAGCAGCTTACAAAGAAACACCATATATTTT. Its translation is CASSLQRNTIYF.

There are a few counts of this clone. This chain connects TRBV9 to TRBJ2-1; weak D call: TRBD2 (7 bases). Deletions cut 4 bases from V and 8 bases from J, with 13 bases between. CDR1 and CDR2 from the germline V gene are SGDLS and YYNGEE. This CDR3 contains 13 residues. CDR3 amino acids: CASSKQGGDEQFF. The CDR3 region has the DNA TGTGCCAGCAGCAAACAGGGAGGGGATGAGCAGTTCTTC.

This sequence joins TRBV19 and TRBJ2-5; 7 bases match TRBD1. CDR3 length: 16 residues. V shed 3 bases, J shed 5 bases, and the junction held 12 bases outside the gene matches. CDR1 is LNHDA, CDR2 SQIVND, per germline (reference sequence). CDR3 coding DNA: TGTGCCAGTAGTATGGGGACAGACGGCCTGGGGGAGACCCAGTACTTC. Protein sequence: CASSMGTDGLGETQYF. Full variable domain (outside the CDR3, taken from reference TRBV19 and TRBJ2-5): DGGITQSPKYLFRKEGQNVTLSCEQNLNHDAMYWYRQDPGQGLRLIYYSQIVNDFQKGDIAEGYSVSREKKESFPLTVTSAQKNPTAFYLCASSMGTDGLGETQYFGPGTRLLVL.

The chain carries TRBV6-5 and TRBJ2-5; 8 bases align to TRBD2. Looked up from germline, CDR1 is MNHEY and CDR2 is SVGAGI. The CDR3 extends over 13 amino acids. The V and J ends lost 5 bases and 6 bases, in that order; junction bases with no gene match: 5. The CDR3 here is CASSPSGGKTQYF. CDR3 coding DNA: TGTGCCAGCAGTCCCAGCGGGGGCAAGACCCAGTACTTC.

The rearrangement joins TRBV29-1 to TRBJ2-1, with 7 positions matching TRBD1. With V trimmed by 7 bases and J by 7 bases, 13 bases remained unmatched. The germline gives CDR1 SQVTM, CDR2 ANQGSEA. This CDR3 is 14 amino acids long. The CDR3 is CSAATGKAWNEQFF. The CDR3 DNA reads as TGCAGCGCCGCGACAGGGAAGGCCTGGAATGAGCAGTTCTTC.

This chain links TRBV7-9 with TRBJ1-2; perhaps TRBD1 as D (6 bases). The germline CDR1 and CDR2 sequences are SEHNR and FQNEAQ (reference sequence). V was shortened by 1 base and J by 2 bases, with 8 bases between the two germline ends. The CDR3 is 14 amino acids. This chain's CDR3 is CASSLEGHNYGYTF. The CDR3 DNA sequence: TGTGCCAGCAGCTTAGAGGGACACAACTATGGCTACACCTTC.